Below are 32 T cell receptor beta chains sequenced from a single sample in a study of identical twins' blood T cells. One entry per CDR3 protein results from TCRdb running MiXCR on the 5' RACE reads. The sample includes a few hundred thousand distinct CDR3 sequences, 28% of them seen just once. Input material: PBMCs. Receptor source: a woman between 18 and 55 years old in good health.

The rearrangement links TRBV11-2 to TRBJ2-2, with TRBD1 identical over 7 bases. The CDR3 is made up of 15 amino acids. Germline V lookup: CDR1 SGHAT, CDR2 FQNNGV. V lost 5 bases and J lost 2; bases outside the gene matches: 5. The CDR3 sequence is CASSPGQINTGELFF. The CDR3 nucleotides read TGTGCCAGCAGCCCGGGACAGATTAACACCGGGGAGCTGTTTTTT.

The chain uses TRBV20-1 and TRBJ1-2; D is perhaps TRBD1 (6 bases). Trimming removed 0 bases from V and 2 bases from J, with 10 bases in between. The germline V gene has CDR1 DFQATT and CDR2 SNEGSKA (reference sequence). The CDR3 sequence is 14 residues long. In nucleotides, the CDR3 is TGCAGTGCTAGAGAGACAGGAAGAAACTATGGCTACACCTTC. This encodes CSARETGRNYGYTF.

This clonotype was observed a handful of times. This chain connects TRBV5-6 to TRBJ2-1; 12 positions agree with TRBD2. The germline V gene has CDR1 SGHDT and CDR2 YYEEEE. CDR3 length: 13 residues. Germline trimming cut 3 bases from V and 10 bases from J; bases unmatched to any gene: 2. This CDR3 is CASSSGLAGEQFF. In DNA form, the CDR3 reads TGTGCCAGCAGCTCCGGACTAGCGGGAGAGCAGTTCTTC. Full variable domain (missing parts from reference TRBV5-6 and TRBJ2-1): DAGVTQSPTHLIKTRGQQVTLRCSPKSGHDTVSWYQQALGQGPQFIFQYYEEEERQRGNFPDRFSGHQFPNYSSELNVNALLLGDSALYLCASSSGLAGEQFFGPGTRLTVL.

About this clonotype: This may stem from a read error, because a much larger clone lies one nucleotide away. The CDR3 loop is CAGSPTGKAFF. The CDR3 nucleotides are TGTGCCGGCAGCCCGACAGGAAAAGCTTTCTTT. The chain couples TRBV12-3 or TRBV12-4 to TRBJ1-1; D might be TRBD1 (6 bases). This CDR3 contains 11 residues.

The chain links TRBV10-3 to TRBJ2-5; D unresolved. Germline V gene lookup returns CDR1 ENHRY and CDR2 SYGVKD. V was shortened by 6 bases and J by 2 bases, with 16 bases between the two germline ends. The CDR3 covers 15 residues. CDR3 sequence reads: CAISSGRTPQETQYF. As DNA, the CDR3 is TGTGCCATCAGCTCAGGCAGGACCCCTCAAGAGACCCAGTACTTC.

The rearrangement uses TRBV6-6 and TRBJ1-4, with D maybe TRBD1 (6 bases). From germline, CDR1 is MNHNY and CDR2 SVGAGI (reference sequence). The CDR3 has 13 residues. V lost 8 bases, J lost 6 bases, and 13 bases lay in between. CDR3 nucleotide sequence: TGTGCCAGCGCAAGGGGGATGGATGAAAAACTGTTTTTT. Translation gives CASARGMDEKLFF.

The J gene is TRBJ1-3, the V gene TRBV20-1; tentatively, D is TRBD1 (5 bases). Germline V gene sequence: CDR1 DFQATT, CDR2 SNEGSKA (reference sequence). Trimming stripped 0 bases from V and 8 bases from J, with 14 bases between. The CDR3 extends over 14 amino acids. CDR3 in DNA: TGCAGTGCTAGAGATGCAGGGACGTCTGACACCATATATTTT. Encoded protein: CSARDAGTSDTIYF.

V usage is TRBV12-5 and J usage is TRBJ2-3; D unresolved. Trimming shortened V by 6 bases and J by 0 bases, and 10 bases separated the two germline ends. This CDR3 contains 14 residues. Germline CDR1 is LGHNT and CDR2 is FRNRAP. The CDR3 DNA follows: TGTGCTAGTGGCGACCTTACTAGCACAGATACGCAGTATTTT. This gives the protein CASGDLTSTDTQYF.

The chain employs TRBV7-2 and TRBJ2-1; no clear D gene. CDR1 is SGHTA, CDR2 FQGNSA, per germline. CDR3 length: 12 residues. V was pared by 3 bases and J by 3 bases, with 3 bases between. This chain's CDR3 is CASSFRYNEQFF. DNA of the CDR3: TGTGCCAGCAGCTTCCGCTACAATGAGCAGTTCTTC.

The chain carries TRBV20-1 and TRBJ2-1, with D unresolved. The germline gives CDR1 DFQATT, CDR2 SNEGSKA (reference sequence). The CDR3 totals 10 residues. V was trimmed by 6 bases and J by 9 bases, leaving 9 bases between them. The CDR3 reads CSAVGFEQFF. Here the CDR3 DNA reads TGCAGTGCCGTCGGTTTTGAGCAGTTCTTC.

The chain joins TRBV14 to TRBJ2-5, with TRBD2 matching over 12 bases. CDR3 size: 16 residues. V lost 5 bases to trimming and J lost 5 bases; unmatched junction nucleotides: 9. Germline CDR1 SGHDN, CDR2 FVKESK. The DNA of the CDR3 is TGTGCCAGCAGCTCTTGGACTAGCGGGAAAGGGGAGACCCAGTACTTC. Amino acid sequence: CASSSWTSGKGETQYF.

The chain joins TRBV19 to TRBJ2-7; D perhaps matches TRBD1 (6 bases). Trimming pared 4 bases from V and 0 bases from J, leaving 10 bases between. CDR3 length: 14 residues. Germline-derived CDR1 and CDR2 are LNHDA and SQIVND (reference sequence). The CDR3 here is CASSRGQTSYEQYF. The CDR3 region has the DNA TGTGCCAGTAGTAGAGGACAGACCTCCTACGAGCAGTACTTC.

This clonotype was observed a few times. V usage is TRBV24-1 and J usage is TRBJ1-1, with no clear D. The V end lost 4 bases, the J end lost 4 bases, and 9 bases lay between the germline ends. This CDR3 is built from 13 residues. Germline loops: CDR1 KGHDR, CDR2 SFDVKD. The CDR3 nucleotides are TGTGCCACCAGTGAGTCAGGAGGCACTGAAGCTTTCTTT. Amino acids: CATSESGGTEAFF.

As regards this clonotype: Since a much larger clone is just one base distant, this may be a read error. This chain links TRBV20-1 with TRBJ1-2, with 7 bases aligning to TRBD1. J was trimmed by 14 bases and V by 5 bases; bases with no gene match: 17. CDR1 and CDR2 (germline): DFQATT, SNEGSKA (reference sequence). This CDR3 contains 13 residues. CDR3 loop: CSAYTPGTESGTF. The CDR3 coding sequence is TGCAGTGCTTATACCCCAGGGACAGAATCTGGGACCTTC.

As concerns this clonotype: A much larger clone lies one base from this, so it may be a read error. CDR3 coding DNA: TGCAGCGTCCATGTGTGGGCTAGCGGGTTCAATGGGCAGTTCTTC. Its protein is CSVHVWASGFNGQFF. The rearrangement joins TRBV29-1 to TRBJ2-1; 8 bases map to TRBD2. This CDR3 has 15 amino acids. In germline, CDR1 is SQVTM, CDR2 ANQGSEA.

The chain recombines TRBV29-1 with TRBJ1-2; possibly TRBD1 for D (5 bases). The CDR3 consists of 16 residues. Trimming stripped 0 bases from V and 2 bases from J, with 16 bases between. Per germline, CDR1 SQVTM and CDR2 ANQGSEA. In DNA form, the CDR3 reads TGCAGCGTTGAAGATCGGGTGGGGCCGCTAAACTATGGCTACACCTTC. This encodes CSVEDRVGPLNYGYTF. Together with reference TRBV29-1 and TRBJ1-2, the CDR3 gives the full variable domain: SAVISQKPSRDICQRGTSLTIQCQVDSQVTMMFWYRQQPGQSLTLIATANQGSEATYESGFVIDKFPISRPNLTFSTLTVSNMSPEDSSIYLCSVEDRVGPLNYGYTFGSGTRLTVV.

On this clonotype itself: A much larger clone differs by one base, so this may be a read error. The rearrangement links TRBV5-1 to TRBJ2-1; D remains ambiguous. Germline CDR1 SGHRS, CDR2 YFSETQ. The CDR3 is 11 amino acids. V was shortened by 3 bases and J by 5 bases, with 3 bases between the two germline ends. CDR3 sequence (DNA): TGCGCCAGCAGCTGTGACAATGAGCAGTTCTTC. Protein: CASSCDNEQFF.

The chain joins TRBV12-3 or TRBV12-4 to TRBJ2-3, with D possibly matching TRBD1 (7 bases). The CDR3 has 16 amino acids. Trimming took 5 bases from V and 3 from J, leaving 18 bases between them. The CDR3 sequence is CASSPRQGGSTDTQYF. The CDR3 nucleotides are TGTGCCAGCAGTCCCCGACAGGGAGGTTCAACAGATACGCAGTATTTT.

This clonotype has just a few counts. The chain carries TRBV5-1 and TRBJ2-7; possibly TRBD1 for D (5 bases). V dropped 0 bases and J dropped 0 bases, with 10 bases sitting between them. The CDR3 covers 15 residues. The V gene's germline CDR1 is SGHRS and CDR2 YFSETQ. For the CDR3, the DNA is TGCGCCAGCAGCTTGGTAAGGGGCTTCTCCTACGAGCAGTACTTC. Translation: CASSLVRGFSYEQYF.

Concerning this clonotype itself: Given a much more abundant clone one base away, this may be a read error. In DNA, the CDR3 is TGCATCGCTCCGCACCTGACTTTTGGCTACACCTTC. This gives the protein CIAPHLTFGYTF. The rearrangement joins TRBV29-1 to TRBJ1-2; D is unclear. There are 12 residues in the CDR3. Per germline, CDR1 SQVTM and CDR2 ANQGSEA.

This clonotype showed up just a few times. The rearrangement links TRBV5-1 to TRBJ1-1, with TRBD1 as a possible D gene (6 bases). Trimming took off 4 bases at V and 3 bases at J, with 22 bases between the two ends. The CDR3 totals 17 residues. Germline values: CDR1 SGHRS, CDR2 YFSETQ. The CDR3 DNA reads as TGCGCCAGCAGCCCTTCGGGCAGGGGTCGTGAGGACACTGAAGCTTTCTTT. The encoded protein is CASSPSGRGREDTEAFF.

The chain employs TRBV12-3 or TRBV12-4 and TRBJ1-1, with D maybe TRBD1 (5 bases). Between the trimmed V and J ends, which lost 5 bases and 7 bases, there was a span of 20 bases. CDR3 length: 15 residues. In DNA form, the CDR3 reads TGTGCCAGCAGTCCCCCCGTGAGGGGCAGAGGTGAAGCTTTCTTT. Encoded protein: CASSPPVRGRGEAFF.

The J gene is TRBJ1-5, the V gene TRBV11-2; 9 positions agree with TRBD1. Trimming at V came to 4 bases and at J to 5 bases, leaving 3 bases not matched to a gene. Looked up from germline, CDR1 is SGHAT and CDR2 is FQNNGV. The CDR3 is made up of 14 amino acids. CDR3 nucleotides: TGTGCCAGCAGCTCCGGGACAGGGTATCAGCCCCAGCATTTT. Its protein product is CASSSGTGYQPQHF.

The table lists this clonotype with a few counts. The rearrangement links TRBV5-1 to TRBJ1-4; perhaps TRBD1 as D (5 bases). The CDR3 has 15 residues. V was cut by 2 bases and J by 0 bases, with 8 bases left in between. The germline CDR1 and CDR2 sequences are SGHRS and YFSETQ. CDR3 sequence (DNA): TGCGCCAGCAGCTTACAGGACTCAACTAATGAAAAACTGTTTTTT. The encoded protein is CASSLQDSTNEKLFF.

This clonotype has just a few counts. This chain uses TRBV28 with TRBJ1-2, with 9 bases identical to TRBD1. CDR1 is MDHEN, CDR2 SYDVKM, per germline. CDR3 length equals 13 residues. The trim removed 6 bases at V and 4 bases at J, leaving 3 bases unmatched. The CDR3 DNA is TGTGCCAGCAGGGGGGACAGGGCCTATGGCTACACCTTC. It is translated as CASRGDRAYGYTF.

In the case of this clonotype: A read error is possible here, since a much larger clone lies one base away. This chain joins TRBV18 and TRBJ1-1; the D is unclear. Trimming took off 2 bases at V and 4 bases at J, with 11 bases between the two ends. Germline-derived CDR1 and CDR2 are KGHSH and LQKENI. This CDR3 is 14 amino acids long. As DNA, the CDR3 is TGTGCCAGCTCACCAACCAGGATGAGCACTGAAGCTTTCTTT. Its protein product is CASSPTRMSTEAFF.

The rearrangement uses TRBV20-1 and TRBJ2-7; 7 bases agree with TRBD1. CDR3 length: 12 residues. V lost 5 bases to trimming and J lost 3 bases; unmatched junction nucleotides: 4. CDR1 is DFQATT and CDR2 is SNEGSKA in the germline V gene (reference sequence). The CDR3 spells CSAYRGDYEQYF. CDR3 bases: TGCAGTGCTTACAGGGGCGACTACGAGCAGTACTTC.

This clonotype was detected ten times or more. This chain joins TRBV29-1 and TRBJ2-3; 10 bases fit TRBD2. The ends lost 1 base at V and 4 bases at J; junction bases unmatched: 5. The CDR3 is made up of 15 amino acids. CDR1 is SQVTM, CDR2 ANQGSEA, per germline. CDR3: CSVEALSGRADTQYF. The CDR3 DNA sequence: TGCAGCGTTGAAGCTCTCAGCGGGAGGGCAGATACGCAGTATTTT.

The chain carries TRBV11-2 and TRBJ1-4, with a possible D match to TRBD1 (5 bases). With 2 bases removed from V and 8 bases from J, the gap between germline ends came to 12 bases. This CDR3 has 14 residues. Germline CDR1 and CDR2: SGHAT and FQNNGV. CDR3 in DNA: TGTGCCAGCAGCTTACCAGGGCTCCAGGAAAAACTGTTTTTT. It codes for CASSLPGLQEKLFF.

On this clonotype itself: Lacking the conserved final phenylalanine or tryptophan, this CDR3 likely reflects a read error. The chain combines TRBV2 with TRBJ1-1; D is unresolved. Trimming removed 7 bases from V and 4 bases from J, with 13 bases in between. The CDR3 extends over 13 amino acids. Germline loops: CDR1 SNHLY, CDR2 FYNNEI. CDR3 DNA: TGTGCCAGCATTGGGCGGGAGGGCACTGAAGCTTTCTCT. Its translation: CASIGREGTEAFS.

The CDR3 here is CASSLDSGSPLHF. CDR3 sequence (DNA): TGTGCCAGCAGCTTAGATAGCGGTTCACCCCTCCACTTT. This chain connects TRBV7-9 to TRBJ1-6; D is undetermined. Germline V lookup: CDR1 SEHNR, CDR2 FQNEAQ (reference sequence). The CDR3 covers 13 residues. Trimming removed 1 base from V and 9 bases from J, with 7 bases in between.

This sequence joins TRBV29-1 and TRBJ2-5, with D tentatively TRBD2 (5 bases). Trimming stripped 4 bases from V and 6 bases from J, with 12 bases between. Per germline, CDR1 SQVTM and CDR2 ANQGSEA. The CDR3 is 12 residues long. The CDR3 spells CSVGMGSQTQYF. CDR3 coding DNA: TGCAGCGTTGGAATGGGGAGCCAGACCCAGTACTTC.